This T cell receptor beta chain was captured in a study of blood T cell repertoires in COVID-19. About the study: The samples span acute and convalescent COVID-19 from the United States, Italy and Spain. PBMCs, B-cell-depleted T cells, or T cells provided the cDNA or gDNA that made up the material.

Per the authors' pipeline: Amplified reference gene primers provided the basis for estimating nucleated cell counts. Repertoires were generated with immunoSEQ multiplex PCR, while TCRdb's copy carries only in-frame clones and drops some. The V and J calls and the clone size are those of that table, but D and trimming were determined from the DNA. The sample carries around 270,000 clones, around 84% recorded once. Trimming pared 4 bases from V and 4 bases from J, leaving 11 bases between. This CDR3 comprises 13 residues. Germline V lookup: CDR1 MGHDK, CDR2 SYGVNS. The sample was peripheral blood. The receptor's source is a man in his 60s with acute or convalescent COVID-19. The chain joins TRBV25-1 to TRBJ2-7; D unresolved. Here the CDR3 reads CASSGHSRYEQYF. In DNA form, the CDR3 reads TGTGCCAGCAGTGGGCACAGTCGATACGAGCAGTACTTC.